A single T cell receptor (beta chain) is shown here with its context. Antigen: not known. The data were obtained in a study of cytomegalovirus exposure and HLA in healthy donors. Whole-study findings and limits: A later examination showed that TCR association rates differed by HLA locus, with DRB1 most and HLA-C fewest. Later analysis showed most CMV-associated TCR beta chains appearing HLA-restricted.

Trimming cost V 7 bases and J 4 bases, with 16 bases left between them. The CDR3 extends over 14 amino acids. Germline CDR1 is MNHEY and CDR2 is SVGAGI. Every donor was a healthy person donating bone marrow. This PCR relied on a set of 60 Vbeta primers and 13 Jbeta primers. Here immunoSEQ multiplex PCR was the method, and the copy in TCRdb shows in-frame clones only, minus some. This table has 210,000 or so clones, about 80% appearing once. This TCR was sampled from a woman aged 60-75 years in good health and CMV-seropositive. The V call is TRBV6-5, the J call TRBJ1-2; D is ambiguous. The specimen was PBMCs. CDR3: CASTALGQIYGYTF. CDR3 DNA: TGTGCCAGCACTGCACTAGGGCAGATCTATGGCTACACCTTC.